A single sample is the source of the 24 T cell receptor beta chains below, sequenced in a study of blood T cells in healthy people across ages. Sample-barcoded 5' priming and a J-beta primer mix drove a second PCR of roughly 7 to 11 cycles. TCRdb fed the 5' RACE reads into MiXCR, producing one record per CDR3 protein. The profile shows roughly 2 million distinct CDR3 sequences, approximately 50% of them singletons. Sample: blood. These receptor sequences come from a woman in her 40s in good health.

The chain combines TRBV20-1 with TRBJ1-1, with D possibly matching TRBD1 (5 bases). CDR3 length equals 13 residues. V lost 7 bases, J lost 7 bases, and 19 bases lay in between. Germline V gene lookup returns CDR1 DFQATT and CDR2 SNEGSKA (reference sequence). CDR3 region: CSVPTHQGDEAFF. CDR3 in DNA: TGCAGTGTTCCGACCCACCAAGGGGATGAAGCTTTCTTT.

The chain couples TRBV4-3 to TRBJ2-7; D tentatively reads TRBD1 or TRBD2 (5 bases each). Trimming removed 4 bases at V and 5 bases at J, with 18 bases between. Germline-derived CDR1 and CDR2 are LGHNA and YSLEER. This CDR3 contains 15 residues. Here the CDR3 reads CASSLGTGPWDEQYF. For the CDR3, the DNA is TGCGCCAGCAGCCTCGGGACCGGTCCTTGGGACGAGCAGTACTTC.

V gene TRBV6-2 or TRBV6-3 combines with J gene TRBJ2-5; either TRBD1 or TRBD2 may fit D (7 bases each). V was pared by 1 base and J by 5 bases, with 14 bases between. This CDR3 spans 15 amino acids. The germline CDR1 and CDR2 sequences are MNHEY and SVGEGT. This CDR3 is CASSYFQGGLETQYF. In nucleotides, the CDR3 is TGTGCCAGCAGTTACTTCCAGGGGGGGTTGGAGACCCAGTACTTC.

This clonotype came up a few times. V and J are TRBV12-3 or TRBV12-4 and TRBJ1-6, with D uncertain. The CDR3 totals 11 residues. The V end lost 6 bases, the J end lost 10 bases, and 7 bases lay between the germline ends. The CDR3 loop reads CASRENSPLHF. In nucleotides, the CDR3 is TGTGCCAGCAGGGAGAACTCACCCCTCCACTTT.

The chain is built from TRBV7-2 and TRBJ2-5; the D gene is possibly TRBD1 (6 bases). Looked up from germline, CDR1 is SGHTA and CDR2 is FQGNSA. Between the trimmed V and J ends, which lost 2 bases and 2 bases, there was a span of 15 bases. The CDR3 spans 16 residues. CDR3 sequence: CASSLMPTGRQETQYF. CDR3 bases: TGTGCCAGCAGCTTAATGCCGACAGGAAGACAAGAGACCCAGTACTTC. The variable domain in full, with the rest retrieved from reference TRBV7-2 and TRBJ2-5, is GAGVSQSPSNKVTEKGKDVELRCDPISGHTALYWYRQSLGQGLEFLIYFQGNSAPDKSGLPSDRFSAERTGGSVSTLTIQRTQQEDSAVYLCASSLMPTGRQETQYFGPGTRLLVL.

This chain links TRBV4-3 with TRBJ2-5; TRBD2 matches at 13 bases. Germline V gives CDR1 LGHNA, CDR2 YSLEER. J lost 5 bases, V lost 4 bases, and 10 bases had no gene match. The CDR3 covers 17 residues. The CDR3 protein is CASSLWTSGGVSETQYF. The CDR3 DNA reads TGCGCCAGCAGCCTTTGGACTAGCGGGGGAGTCTCCGAGACCCAGTACTTC.

V is TRBV4-3 and J is TRBJ1-4; D is uncertain. Germline V gene sequence: CDR1 LGHNA, CDR2 YSLEER. The V end was cut by 0 bases, the J end by 0 bases, with 8 bases between. The CDR3 sequence is 16 residues long. The CDR3 sequence is CASSQEAHATNEKLFF. CDR3 DNA sequence: TGCGCCAGCAGCCAAGAGGCCCACGCAACTAATGAAAAACTGTTTTTT.

The chain has TRBV28 and TRBJ1-1; 7 nucleotides match TRBD1. The CDR3 consists of 14 residues. V shed 10 bases, J shed 1 base, and the junction held 9 bases outside the gene matches. In germline, CDR1 is MDHEN, CDR2 SYDVKM. The CDR3 DNA reads TGTGCCACTGCTACGGGACAGACGAACACTGAAGCTTTCTTT. Translation: CATATGQTNTEAFF. The full variable domain, rest sourced from reference TRBV28 and TRBJ1-1, is DVKVTQSSRYLVKRTGEKVFLECVQDMDHENMFWYRQDPGLGLRLIYFSYDVKMKEKGDIPEGYSVSREKKERFSLILESASTNQTSMYLCATATGQTNTEAFFGQGTRLTVV.

A few counts support this clonotype. V usage is TRBV12-3 or TRBV12-4 and J usage is TRBJ2-7; 9 bases match TRBD1. This CDR3 is built from 14 residues. V trimming: 6 bases; J trimming: 6 bases; junction bases outside the gene matches: 9. The CDR3 DNA is TGTGCCAGCAGGCGGACAGGGGAGCTTCCCGAGCAGTACTTC. Amino acids: CASRRTGELPEQYF.

This sequence joins TRBV24-1 and TRBJ2-3; 10 nucleotides align to TRBD2. Germline CDR1 and CDR2: KGHDR and SFDVKD. V trimming: 3 bases; J trimming: 2 bases; junction bases outside the gene matches: 7. CDR3 length: 17 residues. The CDR3 sequence: CATSDPLAGAYTDTQYF. The CDR3 region has the DNA TGTGCCACCAGTGATCCCCTAGCGGGGGCCTACACAGATACGCAGTATTTT.

In its sample, this clonotype was seen a few times. This sequence joins TRBV20-1 and TRBJ1-2; no definite D call. CDR1 is DFQATT, CDR2 SNEGSKA, per germline (reference sequence). The CDR3 runs 15 residues. V was clipped by 0 bases and J by 8 bases, with 19 bases between them. CDR3 sequence: CSARDRLLGDRGYTF. DNA for the CDR3: TGCAGTGCTAGAGATCGGTTGCTTGGGGATCGGGGCTACACCTTC.

The rearrangement joins TRBV7-2 to TRBJ1-6; no definite D call. Deletions cut 9 bases from V and 2 bases from J, with 5 bases between. Germline CDR1 SGHTA, CDR2 FQGNSA. The CDR3 has 12 residues. The CDR3 reads CASAAYNSPLHF. CDR3 nucleotide sequence: TGTGCCAGTGCTGCCTATAATTCACCCCTCCACTTT.

This chain connects TRBV20-1 to TRBJ2-1; 9 bases match TRBD2. Germline-derived CDR1 and CDR2 are DFQATT and SNEGSKA (reference sequence). This CDR3 spans 12 amino acids. The ends lost 7 bases at V and 9 bases at J; junction bases unmatched: 7. The CDR3 nucleotides are TGCAGTGAGGGCGGGGGGGTCGGTGAGCAGTTCTTC. This encodes CSEGGGVGEQFF.

V gene TRBV12-3 or TRBV12-4 combines with J gene TRBJ2-1, with a weak D call TRBD2 (6 bases). V was clipped by 2 bases and J by 9 bases, with 14 bases between them. The CDR3 totals 14 residues. CDR3 bases: TGTGCCAGCAGTTTATCGGGACTGCCCCCTGAGCAGTTCTTC. It is translated as CASSLSGLPPEQFF.

The chain employs TRBV4-2 and TRBJ2-1, with TRBD2 identical over 10 bases. The CDR3 contains 17 residues. V gave up 0 bases and J gave up 7 bases; unmatched junction bases: 9. The germline V gene encodes CDR1 LGHNA and CDR2 YNFKEQ. The CDR3 region has the DNA TGTGCCAGCAGCCAAGAGGTCGGAGAGCGGGGGGGAAATGAGCAGTTCTTC. It yields the protein CASSQEVGERGGNEQFF.

The rearrangement joins TRBV20-1 to TRBJ2-7; D ambiguous. With the DNA end fitting TRBJ2-5 better, the J assignment may be wrong. Germline values: CDR1 DFQATT, CDR2 SNEGSKA (reference sequence). This CDR3 contains 11 residues. The CDR3 sequence is CSARRSQTQYF. In nucleotides, the CDR3 is TGCAGTGCTCGCCGGAGCCAGACCCAGTACTTC.

This clonotype was found once. The J gene is TRBJ1-1, the V gene TRBV27; unclear D gene. Germline values: CDR1 MNHEY, CDR2 SMNVEV (reference sequence). Trimming left V 8 bases short and J 8 bases short, with 15 bases between. CDR3 size: 12 residues. In DNA, the CDR3 is TGTGCCAGCTTCCGGGTGTTAGGGGAAGCTTTCTTT. Translating gives CASFRVLGEAFF.

V usage is TRBV2 and J usage is TRBJ2-1; TRBD2 agrees at 12 bases. The length of the CDR3 is 18 residues. Germline V gene data show CDR1 as SNHLY and CDR2 as FYNNEI. The ends lost 8 bases at V and 4 bases at J; junction bases unmatched: 15. The CDR3 DNA sequence: TGTGCCAGCGGGGAAACTAGCGGGGGGCCCCGCCCATACAATGAGCAGTTCTTC. It encodes CASGETSGGPRPYNEQFF.

This clonotype appeared a few times. The V gene is TRBV20-1, the J gene TRBJ2-1; the D call may be TRBD1 or TRBD2 (5 bases each). CDR3 length: 19 amino acids. Germline V lookup: CDR1 DFQATT, CDR2 SNEGSKA (reference sequence). The germline V and J ends were trimmed by 0 bases and 3 bases, with 24 bases remaining between them. CDR3 nucleotides: TGCAGTGCTAGAGATAGTGAGGGACCCTTCATCGGCTACTACAATGAGCAGTTCTTC. Protein: CSARDSEGPFIGYYNEQFF.

V gene TRBV12-3 or TRBV12-4 combines with J gene TRBJ2-3, with D perhaps matching TRBD1 (6 bases). The ends were cut back, 7 bases at V and 6 bases at J, with 32 bases in the middle. CDR3 length: 19 residues. The CDR3 sequence is CASISDLSGTKFLIDTQYF. The CDR3 bases are TGTGCCAGCATTTCGGACCTCTCCGGGACAAAGTTTTTAATCGATACGCAGTATTTT.

The CDR3 spells CSASKGQGVTKNIQYF. The DNA for the CDR3 is TGCAGTGCTAGTAAGGGACAGGGGGTTACCAAAAACATTCAGTACTTC. The J gene is TRBJ2-4, the V gene TRBV20-1; 11 bases are a match to TRBD1. Germline CDR1 DFQATT, CDR2 SNEGSKA (reference sequence). The ends lost 3 bases at V and 2 bases at J; junction bases unmatched: 6. The CDR3 covers 16 residues.

The chain employs TRBV11-1 and TRBJ2-1, with 8 nucleotides matching TRBD1. The CDR3 loop spans 14 amino acids. Germline lookup yields CDR1 SGHAT and CDR2 FQDESV (reference sequence). V shed 5 bases and J 3 bases; nucleotides not matched to a gene: 3. The CDR3 protein is CASSRTGNYNEQFF. CDR3 in DNA: TGTGCCAGCAGCAGGACAGGGAACTACAATGAGCAGTTCTTC.

In this sample, this clonotype turned up a few times. The CDR3 loop reads CASSPSSGAGNEQYF. DNA of the CDR3: TGTGCCAGCAGTCCGTCGTCGGGGGCCGGGAATGAGCAGTACTTC. The chain employs TRBV6-6 and TRBJ2-7; D is perhaps TRBD1 or TRBD2 (6 bases each). The germline CDR1 and CDR2 sequences are MNHNY and SVGAGI (reference sequence). V lost 5 bases and J lost 7, with 21 bases in between. CDR3 size: 15 residues.

This chain uses TRBV25-1 with TRBJ1-6, with 8 bases lining up with TRBD1. After removal of 1 base from V and 10 bases from J, the junction contained 6 bases not matched to a gene. Looked up from germline, CDR1 is MGHDK and CDR2 is SYGVNS. The CDR3 is 15 residues long. The CDR3 DNA is TGTGCCAGCAGTGAATCCCACAGGGGGAACTCACCCCTCCACTTT. Translation gives CASSESHRGNSPLHF.